A selection of T cell receptor beta chains follows, all from one sample in a study of cytomegalovirus exposure and HLA in healthy donors. Assay: immunoSEQ multiplex PCR; the TCRdb copy retains only in-frame clones and omits some. The sample lists around 190,000 clones, about 81% occurring once. Material for sequencing was PBMCs. The origin of the receptors is a woman in her 30s in good health and CMV-seronegative. CDR3s include the opening cysteine and the closing phenylalanine or tryptophan. The D gene is left open where the match is weak. Some rows mark clone size as missing; the rest say once, few, many or name a class of expanded clone.

clone_size	j_call	v_call	d_call	cdr3_aa	cdr3_nt
-	TRBJ2-3	TRBV14	TRBD2	CASSQGQNWDYTDTQYF	TGTGCCAGCAGCCAAGGCCAGAACTGGGACTACACAGATACGCAGTATTTT
-	TRBJ1-2	TRBV6-1	-	CASSWGDGYTF	TGTGCCAGCAGTTGGGGGGATGGCTACACCTTC
-	TRBJ1-2	TRBV28	TRBD1	CASSNRGPYGYTF	TGTGCCAGCAGTAACAGGGGACCATATGGCTACACCTTC
-	TRBJ1-2	TRBV28	-	CASSLFWQGLDNYGYTF	TGTGCCAGCAGTTTATTTTGGCAGGGTCTAGATAACTATGGCTACACCTTC
-	TRBJ2-1	TRBV18	-	CASSPDEGVRFF	TGTGCCAGCTCACCCGATGAGGGGGTTCGGTTCTTC
-	TRBJ2-7	TRBV6-9	TRBD2	CASSYLNGRFYEQYF	TGTGCCAGCAGTTATCTCAACGGGAGGTTCTACGAGCAGTACTTC
few	TRBJ1-5	TRBV18	TRBD1	CASSPPHLTGGQPQHF	TGTGCCAGCTCACCTCCCCACCTGACAGGGGGACAGCCCCAGCATTTT
-	TRBJ1-6	TRBV18	-	CASSPGRSDNSPLHF	TGTGCCAGCTCACCAGGGAGGTCTGATAATTCACCCCTCCACTTT
-	TRBJ1-2	TRBV6-1	-	CASSFSRGYTF	TGTGCCAGCAGTTTCAGCAGGGGCTACACCTTC
-	TRBJ2-7	TRBV5-1	TRBD2	CASRISGGSYEQYF	TGCGCCAGTCGGATCAGCGGGGGTTCCTACGAGCAGTACTTC
-	TRBJ1-2	TRBV5-1	-	CASSLDGRGDYGYTF	TGCGCCAGCAGCTTGGACGGCAGGGGAGACTATGGCTACACCTTC
few	TRBJ1-6	TRBV27	-	CASSYSSYNSPLHF	TGTGCCAGCAGCTACAGCTCCTATAATTCACCCCTCCACTTT
-	TRBJ2-2	TRBV27	-	CASSFRQATTGELFF	TGTGCCAGCAGTTTCCGACAGGCAACCACCGGGGAGCTGTTTTTT
-	TRBJ2-7	TRBV5-1	-	CASSKRQAPYGQYF	TGCGCCAGCAGCAAACGACAGGCACCGTATGGGCAGTACTTC
-	TRBJ2-7	TRBV5-1	TRBD2	CASSLGTSGALGEQYF	TGCGCCAGCAGCTTGGGGACTAGCGGGGCCCTGGGAGAGCAGTACTTC
-	TRBJ1-1	TRBV6-6	-	CASSKWTLNTEAFF	TGTGCCAGCAGTAAGTGGACTCTGAACACTGAAGCTTTCTTT
-	TRBJ1-2	TRBV28	-	CASSSVPSDYGYTF	TGTGCCAGCAGTTCCGTCCCCTCGGACTATGGCTACACCTTC
few	TRBJ2-7	TRBV7-8	-	CASSSLRSYEQYF	TGTGCCAGCAGCTCCCTCAGATCCTACGAGCAGTACTTC
-	TRBJ2-1	TRBV5-4	TRBD2	CASSLYAGGYNEQFF	TGTGCCAGCAGCTTGTACGCGGGGGGATACAATGAGCAGTTCTTC
-	TRBJ1-3	TRBV27	-	CASSLTQGNPGNTIYF	TGTGCCAGCAGTTTAACCCAGGGGAATCCTGGAAACACCATATATTTT
-	TRBJ2-7	TRBV11-3	TRBD2	CASSLGASGSHEQYF	TGTGCCAGCAGCTTAGGGGCTAGCGGGAGCCACGAGCAGTACTTC
-	TRBJ1-1	TRBV2	-	CASSVRGHIGTEAFF	TGTGCCAGCAGTGTGAGAGGGCACATAGGCACTGAAGCTTTCTTT
-	TRBJ2-7	TRBV6-5	-	CASSYTRGTRDEQYF	TGTGCCAGCAGTTACACACGCGGGACTCGGGACGAGCAGTACTTC
-	TRBJ2-6	TRBV5-1	TRBD1	CASSRGQGSSGANVLTF	TGCGCCAGCAGTCGCGGACAGGGTAGTTCTGGGGCCAACGTCCTGACTTTC
-	TRBJ1-6	TRBV4-2	TRBD1	CASSQEGQGNSPLHF	TGTGCCAGCAGCCAAGAGGGACAGGGGAATTCACCCCTCCACTTT
-	TRBJ2-1	TRBV7-2	-	CASSLNPSGYNEQFF	TGTGCCAGCAGCTTAAACCCCTCCGGGTACAATGAGCAGTTCTTC